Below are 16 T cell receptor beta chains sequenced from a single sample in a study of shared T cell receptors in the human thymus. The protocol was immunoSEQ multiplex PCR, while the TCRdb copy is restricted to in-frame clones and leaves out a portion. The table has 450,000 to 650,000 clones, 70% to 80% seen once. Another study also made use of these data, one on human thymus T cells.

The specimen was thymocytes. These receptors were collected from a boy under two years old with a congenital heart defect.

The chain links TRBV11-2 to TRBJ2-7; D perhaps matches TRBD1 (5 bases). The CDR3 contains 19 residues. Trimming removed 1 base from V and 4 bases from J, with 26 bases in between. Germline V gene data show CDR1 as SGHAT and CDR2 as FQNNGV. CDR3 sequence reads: CASSLGRVPLHRRHYEQYF. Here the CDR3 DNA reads TGTGCCAGCAGCTTAGGCAGGGTTCCCCTTCATCGACGACATTACGAGCAGTACTTC.

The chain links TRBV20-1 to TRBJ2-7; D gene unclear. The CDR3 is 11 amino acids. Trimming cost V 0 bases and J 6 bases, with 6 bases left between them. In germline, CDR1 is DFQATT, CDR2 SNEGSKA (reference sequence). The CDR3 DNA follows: TGCAGTGCTAGAGATCTCGGCGAGCAGTACTTC. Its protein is CSARDLGEQYF.

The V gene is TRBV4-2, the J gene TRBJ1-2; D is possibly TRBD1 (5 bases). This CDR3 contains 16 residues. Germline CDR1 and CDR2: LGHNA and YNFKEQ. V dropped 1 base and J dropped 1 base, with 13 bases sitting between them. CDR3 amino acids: CASSQAQGLLNYGYTF. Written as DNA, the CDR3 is TGTGCCAGCAGCCAAGCCCAGGGACTCCTTAACTATGGCTACACCTTC.

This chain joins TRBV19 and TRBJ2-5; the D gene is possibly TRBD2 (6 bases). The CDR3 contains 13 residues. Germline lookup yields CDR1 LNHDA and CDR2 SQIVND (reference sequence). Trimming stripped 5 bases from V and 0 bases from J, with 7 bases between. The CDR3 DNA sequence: TGTGCCAGTAGTGGGGGGTACCAAGAGACCCAGTACTTC. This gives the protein CASSGGYQETQYF.

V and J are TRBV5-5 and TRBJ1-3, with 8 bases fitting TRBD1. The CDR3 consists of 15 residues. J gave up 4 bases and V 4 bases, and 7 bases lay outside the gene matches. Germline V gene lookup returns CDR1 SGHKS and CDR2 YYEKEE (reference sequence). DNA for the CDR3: TGTGCCAGCAGCCCAGAGACAGGGGCGGGAAACACCATATATTTT. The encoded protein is CASSPETGAGNTIYF.

CDR3 protein: CASRNVAGEADTQYF. CDR3 in DNA: TGTGCCAGCAGGAACGTAGCGGGAGAGGCAGATACGCAGTATTTT. This chain links TRBV27 with TRBJ2-3; 9 nucleotides agree with TRBD2. Unmatched junction bases numbered 8, after V lost 6 bases and J lost 4 bases. The CDR3 is 15 residues long. Germline V gene data show CDR1 as MNHEY and CDR2 as SMNVEV (reference sequence).

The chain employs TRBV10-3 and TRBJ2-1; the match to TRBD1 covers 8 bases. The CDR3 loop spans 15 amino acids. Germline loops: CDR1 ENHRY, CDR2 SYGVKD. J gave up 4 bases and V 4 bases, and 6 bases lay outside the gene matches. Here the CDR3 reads CAISADRGDYNEQFF. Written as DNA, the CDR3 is TGTGCCATCAGTGCCGACAGGGGCGATTACAATGAGCAGTTCTTC.

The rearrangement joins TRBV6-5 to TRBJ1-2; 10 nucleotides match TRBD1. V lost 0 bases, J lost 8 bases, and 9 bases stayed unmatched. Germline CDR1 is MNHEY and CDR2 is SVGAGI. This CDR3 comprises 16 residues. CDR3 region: CASSYSRDRGNEGYTF. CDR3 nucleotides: TGTGCCAGCAGTTACTCGAGGGACAGGGGAAACGAGGGCTACACCTTC.

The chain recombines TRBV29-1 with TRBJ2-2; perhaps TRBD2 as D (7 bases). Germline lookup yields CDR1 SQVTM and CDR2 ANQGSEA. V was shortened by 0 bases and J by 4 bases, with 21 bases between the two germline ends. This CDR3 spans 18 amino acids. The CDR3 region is CSVEEPGGPSRTTGELFF. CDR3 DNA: TGCAGCGTTGAAGAACCGGGGGGCCCCTCTCGAACCACCGGGGAGCTGTTTTTT.

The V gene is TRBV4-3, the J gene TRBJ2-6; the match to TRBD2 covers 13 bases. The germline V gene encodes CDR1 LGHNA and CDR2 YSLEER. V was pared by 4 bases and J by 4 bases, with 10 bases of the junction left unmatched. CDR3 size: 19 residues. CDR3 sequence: CASSLTTSGRYRGANVLTF. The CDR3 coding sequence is TGCGCCAGCAGCCTGACGACTAGCGGGAGGTACCGGGGGGCCAACGTCCTGACTTTC.

The CDR3 loop reads CASSPPWAGLQPQHF. Here the CDR3 DNA reads TGTGCCAGCAGTCCCCCGTGGGCAGGGCTACAGCCCCAGCATTTT. V usage is TRBV28 and J usage is TRBJ1-5; TRBD1 might be the D (5 bases). The CDR3 is made up of 15 amino acids. The V end was cut by 5 bases, the J end by 7 bases, with 18 bases between. CDR1 and CDR2 (germline): MDHEN, SYDVKM.

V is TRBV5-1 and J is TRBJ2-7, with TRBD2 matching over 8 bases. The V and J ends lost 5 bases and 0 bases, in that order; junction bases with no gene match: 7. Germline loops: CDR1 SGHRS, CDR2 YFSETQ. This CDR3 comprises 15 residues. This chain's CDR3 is CASRPPLAASYEQYF. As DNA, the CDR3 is TGCGCCAGCAGGCCACCACTAGCGGCCTCCTACGAGCAGTACTTC.

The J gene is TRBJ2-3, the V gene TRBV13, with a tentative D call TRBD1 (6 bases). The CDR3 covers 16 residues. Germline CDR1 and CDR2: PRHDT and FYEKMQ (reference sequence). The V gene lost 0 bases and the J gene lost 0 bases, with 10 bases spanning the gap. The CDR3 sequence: CASSLGGDMSTDTQYF. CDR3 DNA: TGTGCCAGCAGCTTAGGCGGGGACATGAGCACAGATACGCAGTATTTT. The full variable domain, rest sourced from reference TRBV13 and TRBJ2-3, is AAGVIQSPRHLIKEKRETATLKCYPIPRHDTVYWYQQGPGQDPQFLISFYEKMQSDKGSIPDRFSAQQFSDYHSELNMSSLELGDSALYFCASSLGGDMSTDTQYFGPGTRLTVL.

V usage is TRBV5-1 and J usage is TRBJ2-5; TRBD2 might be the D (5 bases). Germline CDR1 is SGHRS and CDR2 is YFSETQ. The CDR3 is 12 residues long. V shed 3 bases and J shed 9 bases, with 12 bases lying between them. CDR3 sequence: CASSSTPGAQYF. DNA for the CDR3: TGCGCCAGCAGCTCGACACCCGGGGCCCAGTACTTC.

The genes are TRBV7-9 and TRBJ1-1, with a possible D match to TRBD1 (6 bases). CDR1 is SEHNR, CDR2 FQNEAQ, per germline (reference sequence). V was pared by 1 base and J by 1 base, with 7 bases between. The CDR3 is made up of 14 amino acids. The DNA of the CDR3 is TGTGCCAGCAGCTTAGGAGGGGGGAACACTGAAGCTTTCTTT. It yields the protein CASSLGGGNTEAFF.

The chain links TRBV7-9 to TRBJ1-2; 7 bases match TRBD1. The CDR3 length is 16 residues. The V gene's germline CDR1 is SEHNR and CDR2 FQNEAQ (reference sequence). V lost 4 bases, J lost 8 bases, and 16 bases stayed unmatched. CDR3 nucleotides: TGTGCCAGCAGCTCCGTTTTGGTGGAGGGGGCCAAAGGCTACACCTTC. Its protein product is CASSSVLVEGAKGYTF.